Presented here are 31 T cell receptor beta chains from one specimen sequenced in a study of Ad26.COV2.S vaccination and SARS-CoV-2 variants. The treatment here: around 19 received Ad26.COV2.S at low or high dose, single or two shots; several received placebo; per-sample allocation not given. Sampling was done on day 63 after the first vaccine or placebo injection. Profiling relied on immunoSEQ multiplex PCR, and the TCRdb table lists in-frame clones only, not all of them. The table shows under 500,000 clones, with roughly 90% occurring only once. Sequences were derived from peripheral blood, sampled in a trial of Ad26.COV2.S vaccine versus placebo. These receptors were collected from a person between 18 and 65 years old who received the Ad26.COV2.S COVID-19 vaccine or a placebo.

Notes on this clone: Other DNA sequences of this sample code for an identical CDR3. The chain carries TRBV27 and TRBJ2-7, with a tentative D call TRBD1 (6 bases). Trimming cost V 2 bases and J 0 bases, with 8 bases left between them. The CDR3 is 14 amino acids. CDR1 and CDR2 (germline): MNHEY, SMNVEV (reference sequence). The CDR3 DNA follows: TGTGCCAGCAGTTTACAGGGGAGCTCCTACGAGCAGTACTTC. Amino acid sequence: CASSLQGSSYEQYF.

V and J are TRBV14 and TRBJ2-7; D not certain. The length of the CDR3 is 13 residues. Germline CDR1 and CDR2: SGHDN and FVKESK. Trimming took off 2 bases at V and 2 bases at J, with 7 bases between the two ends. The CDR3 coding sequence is TGTGCCAGCAGCCAACCAGCTACCTACGAGCAGTACTTC. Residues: CASSQPATYEQYF. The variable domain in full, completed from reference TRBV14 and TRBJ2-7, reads EAGVTQFPSHSVIEKGQTVTLRCDPISGHDNLYWYRRVMGKEIKFLLHFVKESKQDESGMPNNRFLAERTGGTYSTLKVQPAELEDSGVYFCASSQPATYEQYFGPGTRLTVT.

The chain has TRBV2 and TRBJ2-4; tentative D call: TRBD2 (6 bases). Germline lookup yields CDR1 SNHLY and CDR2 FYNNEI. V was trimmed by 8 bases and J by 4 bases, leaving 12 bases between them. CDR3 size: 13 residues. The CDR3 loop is CASAGRGKNIQYF. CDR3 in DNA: TGTGCCAGCGCGGGACGGGGGAAAAACATTCAGTACTTC.

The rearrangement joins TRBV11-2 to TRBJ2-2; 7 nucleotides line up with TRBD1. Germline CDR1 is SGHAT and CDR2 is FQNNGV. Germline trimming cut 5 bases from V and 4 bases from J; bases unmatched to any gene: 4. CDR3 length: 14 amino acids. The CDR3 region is CASSPNRGTGELFF. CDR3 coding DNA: TGTGCCAGCAGCCCTAACAGGGGCACCGGGGAGCTGTTTTTT.

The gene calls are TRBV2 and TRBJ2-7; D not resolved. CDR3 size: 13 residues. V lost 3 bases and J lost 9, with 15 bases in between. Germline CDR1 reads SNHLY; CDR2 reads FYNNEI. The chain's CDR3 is CASSDIPPVGQYF. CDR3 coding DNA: TGTGCCAGCAGTGACATTCCCCCGGTGGGGCAGTACTTC.

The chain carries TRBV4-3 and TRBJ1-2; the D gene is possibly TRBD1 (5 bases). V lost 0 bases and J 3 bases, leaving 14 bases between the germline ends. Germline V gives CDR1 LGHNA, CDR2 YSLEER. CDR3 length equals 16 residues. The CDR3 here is CASSQDPRVLDYGYTF. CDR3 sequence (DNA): TGCGCCAGCAGCCAAGATCCCAGGGTGCTAGACTATGGCTACACCTTC.

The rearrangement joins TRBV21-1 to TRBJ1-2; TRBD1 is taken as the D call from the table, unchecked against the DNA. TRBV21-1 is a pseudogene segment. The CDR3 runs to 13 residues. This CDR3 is CASSKVTGDGYTF. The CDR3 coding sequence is TGTGCCAGCAGCAAAGTTACAGGGGATGGCTACACCTTC.

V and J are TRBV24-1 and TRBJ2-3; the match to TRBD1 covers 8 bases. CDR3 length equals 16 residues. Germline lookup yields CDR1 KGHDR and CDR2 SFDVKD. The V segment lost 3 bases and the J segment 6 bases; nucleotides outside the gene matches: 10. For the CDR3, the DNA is TGTGCCACCAGTGATCGGCGGAGACAGGGGAGCGATACGCAGTATTTT. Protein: CATSDRRRQGSDTQYF.

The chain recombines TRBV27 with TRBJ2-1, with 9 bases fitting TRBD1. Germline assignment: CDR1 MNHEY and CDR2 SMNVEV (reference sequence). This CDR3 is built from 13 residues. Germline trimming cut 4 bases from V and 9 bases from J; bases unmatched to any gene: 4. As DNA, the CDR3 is TGTGCCAGCAGTTACAGGGGGCGGGGTGAGCAGTTCTTC. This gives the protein CASSYRGRGEQFF.

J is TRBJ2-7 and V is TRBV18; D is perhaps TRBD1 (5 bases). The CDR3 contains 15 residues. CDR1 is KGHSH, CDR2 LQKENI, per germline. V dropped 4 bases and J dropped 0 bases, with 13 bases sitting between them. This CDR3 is CASSRQHTYSYEQYF. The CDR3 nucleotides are TGTGCCAGCTCACGACAGCATACCTACTCCTACGAGCAGTACTTC.

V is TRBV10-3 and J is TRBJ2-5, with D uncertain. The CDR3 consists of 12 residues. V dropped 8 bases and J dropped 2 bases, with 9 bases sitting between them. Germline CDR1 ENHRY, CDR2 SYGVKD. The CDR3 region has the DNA TGTGCCATCGGCGATCCTCAAGAGACCCAGTACTTC. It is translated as CAIGDPQETQYF.

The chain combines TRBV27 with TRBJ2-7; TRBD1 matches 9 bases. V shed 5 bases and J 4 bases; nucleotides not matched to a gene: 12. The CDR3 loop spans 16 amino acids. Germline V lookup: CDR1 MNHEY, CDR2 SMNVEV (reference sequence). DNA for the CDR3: TGTGCCAGCAGTCCTACCAGGTGGGACAGGGTTTACGAGCAGTACTTC. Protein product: CASSPTRWDRVYEQYF.

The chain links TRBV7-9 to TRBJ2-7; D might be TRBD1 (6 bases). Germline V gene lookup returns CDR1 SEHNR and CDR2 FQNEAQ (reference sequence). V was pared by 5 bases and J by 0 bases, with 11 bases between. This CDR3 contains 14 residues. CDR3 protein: CASSGRTVSYEQYF. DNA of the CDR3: TGTGCCAGCAGCGGGCGGACAGTCTCCTACGAGCAGTACTTC.

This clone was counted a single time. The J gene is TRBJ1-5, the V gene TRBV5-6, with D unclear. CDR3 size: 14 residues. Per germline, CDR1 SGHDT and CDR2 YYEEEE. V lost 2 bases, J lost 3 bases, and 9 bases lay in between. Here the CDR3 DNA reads TGTGCCAGCAGCTTCAACAGATTCAATCAGCCCCAGCATTTT. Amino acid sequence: CASSFNRFNQPQHF.

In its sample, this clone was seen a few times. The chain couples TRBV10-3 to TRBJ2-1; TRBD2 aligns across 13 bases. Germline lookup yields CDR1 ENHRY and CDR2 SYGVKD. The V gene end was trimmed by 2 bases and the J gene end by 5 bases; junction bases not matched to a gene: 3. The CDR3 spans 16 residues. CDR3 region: CAISELGTSGDNEQFF. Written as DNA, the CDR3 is TGTGCCATCAGTGAGCTAGGGACTAGCGGGGACAATGAGCAGTTCTTC.

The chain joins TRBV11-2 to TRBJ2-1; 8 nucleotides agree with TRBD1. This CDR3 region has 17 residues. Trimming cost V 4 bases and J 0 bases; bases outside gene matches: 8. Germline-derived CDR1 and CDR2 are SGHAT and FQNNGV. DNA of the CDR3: TGTGCCAGCAGCTCGGGGACAGGTTGGAGCTCCTACAATGAGCAGTTCTTC. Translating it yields CASSSGTGWSSYNEQFF.

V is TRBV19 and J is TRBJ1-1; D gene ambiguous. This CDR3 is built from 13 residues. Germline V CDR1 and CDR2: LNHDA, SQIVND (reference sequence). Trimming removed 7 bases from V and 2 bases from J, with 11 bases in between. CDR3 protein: CASINDPNTEAFF. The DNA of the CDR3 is TGTGCCAGTATTAATGACCCAAACACTGAAGCTTTCTTT.

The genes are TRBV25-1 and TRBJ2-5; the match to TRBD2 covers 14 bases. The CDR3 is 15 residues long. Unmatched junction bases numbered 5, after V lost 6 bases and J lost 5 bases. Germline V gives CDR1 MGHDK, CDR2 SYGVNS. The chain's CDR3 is CASSGLAGGGETQYF. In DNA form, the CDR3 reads TGTGCCAGCAGCGGACTAGCGGGGGGTGGGGAGACCCAGTACTTC.

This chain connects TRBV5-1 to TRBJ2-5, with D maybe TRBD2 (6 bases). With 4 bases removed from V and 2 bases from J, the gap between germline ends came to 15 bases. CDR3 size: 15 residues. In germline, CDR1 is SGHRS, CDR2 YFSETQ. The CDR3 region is CASSHGGRWQETQYF. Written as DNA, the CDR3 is TGCGCCAGCAGCCACGGGGGACGGTGGCAAGAGACCCAGTACTTC.

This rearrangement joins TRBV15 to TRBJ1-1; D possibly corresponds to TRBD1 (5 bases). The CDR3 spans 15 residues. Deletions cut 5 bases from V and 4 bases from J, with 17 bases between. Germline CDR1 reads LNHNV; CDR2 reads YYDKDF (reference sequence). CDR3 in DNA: TGTGCCACCAGCCGCCCGGGGGGGGAGCGCACTGAAGCTTTCTTT. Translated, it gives CATSRPGGERTEAFF.

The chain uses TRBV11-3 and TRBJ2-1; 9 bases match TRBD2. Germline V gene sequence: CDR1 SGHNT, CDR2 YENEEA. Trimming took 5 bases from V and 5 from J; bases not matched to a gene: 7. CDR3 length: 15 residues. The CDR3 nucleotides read TGTGCCAGCAGCCTCGGCGGGGGGGGTCACAATGAGCAGTTCTTC. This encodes CASSLGGGGHNEQFF. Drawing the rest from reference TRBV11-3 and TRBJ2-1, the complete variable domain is EAGVVQSPRYKIIEKKQPVAFWCNPISGHNTLYWYLQNLGQGPELLIRYENEEAVDDSQLPKDRFSAERLKGVDSTLKIQPAELGDSAVYLCASSLGGGGHNEQFFGPGTRLTVL.

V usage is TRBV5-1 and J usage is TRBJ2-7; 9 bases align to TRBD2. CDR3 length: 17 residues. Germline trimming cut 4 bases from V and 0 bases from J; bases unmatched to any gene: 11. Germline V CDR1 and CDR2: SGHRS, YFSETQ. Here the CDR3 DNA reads TGCGCCAGCAGCCCCGTCTGGAGCGGGGGGAGCTCCTACGAGCAGTACTTC. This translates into CASSPVWSGGSSYEQYF.

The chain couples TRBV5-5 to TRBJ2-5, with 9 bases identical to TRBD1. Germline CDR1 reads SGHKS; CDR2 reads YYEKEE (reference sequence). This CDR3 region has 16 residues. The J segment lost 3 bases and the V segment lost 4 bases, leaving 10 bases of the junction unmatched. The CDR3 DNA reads TGTGCCAGCAGCCGCCGGACAGGGGCAACTGAAGAGACCCAGTACTTC. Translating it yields CASSRRTGATEETQYF.

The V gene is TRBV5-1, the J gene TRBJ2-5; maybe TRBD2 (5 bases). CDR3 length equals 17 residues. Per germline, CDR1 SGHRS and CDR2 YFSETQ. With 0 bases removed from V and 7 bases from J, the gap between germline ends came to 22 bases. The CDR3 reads CASSLEETLIGRRTQYF. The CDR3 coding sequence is TGCGCCAGCAGCTTGGAGGAGACCCTAATTGGGAGAAGGACCCAGTACTTC.

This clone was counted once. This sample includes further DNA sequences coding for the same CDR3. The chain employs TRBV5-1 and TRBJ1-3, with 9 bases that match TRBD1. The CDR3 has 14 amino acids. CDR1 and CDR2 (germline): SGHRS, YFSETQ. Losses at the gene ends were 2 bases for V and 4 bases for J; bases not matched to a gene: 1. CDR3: CASSLGQGGNTIYF. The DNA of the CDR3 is TGCGCCAGCAGCTTAGGACAGGGGGGAAACACCATATATTTT. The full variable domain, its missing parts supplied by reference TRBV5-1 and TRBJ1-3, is KAGVTQTPRYLIKTRGQQVTLSCSPISGHRSVSWYQQTPGQGLQFLFEYFSETQRNKGNFPGRFSGRQFSNSRSEMNVSTLELGDSALYLCASSLGQGGNTIYFGEGSWLTVV.

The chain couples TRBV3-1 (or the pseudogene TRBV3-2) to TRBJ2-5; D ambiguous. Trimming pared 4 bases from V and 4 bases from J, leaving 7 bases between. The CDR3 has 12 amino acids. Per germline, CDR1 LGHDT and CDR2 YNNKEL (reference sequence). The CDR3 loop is CASSPTIETQYF. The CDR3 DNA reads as TGTGCCAGCAGCCCTACGATAGAGACCCAGTACTTC.

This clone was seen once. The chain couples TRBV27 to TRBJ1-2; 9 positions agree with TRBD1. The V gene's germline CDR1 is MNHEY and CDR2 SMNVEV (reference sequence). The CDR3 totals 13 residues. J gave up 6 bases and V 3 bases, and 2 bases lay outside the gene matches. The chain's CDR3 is CASSFWTGDGYTF. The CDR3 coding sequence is TGTGCCAGCAGTTTTTGGACAGGGGATGGCTACACCTTC.

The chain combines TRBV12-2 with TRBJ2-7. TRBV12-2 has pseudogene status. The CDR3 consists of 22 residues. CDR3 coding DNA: TGTGCAAGTCGCTTACCTGCGCTAGGGGGGCAGCCCCTGGCAACCTTCTCCTACGAGCAGTACTTC. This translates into CASRLPALGGQPLATFSYEQYF.

The CDR3: CASSLPRDRGRRSSGNTIYF. The CDR3 DNA reads as TGTGCCAGCAGCTTGCCCCGGGACAGGGGGCGTCGTAGCTCTGGAAACACCATATATTTT. The chain employs TRBV7-6 and TRBJ1-3, with 12 bases that match TRBD1. V was clipped by 3 bases and J by 0 bases; unmatched bases: 12. The CDR3 extends over 20 amino acids. Germline CDR1 SGHVS, CDR2 FNYEAQ.

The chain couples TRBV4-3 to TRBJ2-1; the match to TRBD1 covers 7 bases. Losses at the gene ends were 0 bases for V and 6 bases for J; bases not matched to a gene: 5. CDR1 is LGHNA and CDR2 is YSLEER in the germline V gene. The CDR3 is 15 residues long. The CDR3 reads CASSQEPPGGNEQFF. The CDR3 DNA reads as TGCGCCAGCAGCCAAGAGCCCCCAGGGGGCAATGAGCAGTTCTTC.

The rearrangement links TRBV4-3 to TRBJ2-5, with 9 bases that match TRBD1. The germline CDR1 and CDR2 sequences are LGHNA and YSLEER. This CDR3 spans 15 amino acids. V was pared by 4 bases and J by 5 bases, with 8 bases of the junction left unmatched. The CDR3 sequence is CASSPGTGSEETQYF. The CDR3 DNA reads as TGCGCCAGCAGCCCCGGGACAGGGTCTGAGGAGACCCAGTACTTC.